These 16 T cell receptor beta chains were all obtained from the same sample, sequenced in a study of blood T cell repertoires in COVID-19. Profiling relied on immunoSEQ multiplex PCR, and the TCRdb table lists in-frame clones only, not all of them. The table records some 350,000 clones, approximately 91% of them present only once. What was sequenced was peripheral blood. The receptors were sampled from a woman in her seventies with COVID-19, enrolled during active disease.

This CDR3 is CAWSVRAEQYF. In DNA, the CDR3 is TGTGCCTGGAGTGTACGAGCGGAGCAGTACTTC. The chain recombines TRBV30 with TRBJ2-7; D gene ambiguous. Germline lookup yields CDR1 GTSNPN and CDR2 SVGIG (reference sequence). V was trimmed by 0 bases and J by 7 bases, leaving 7 bases between them. CDR3 length equals 11 residues.

The V call is TRBV24-1, the J call TRBJ1-3; 10 nucleotides line up with TRBD1. Germline V lookup: CDR1 KGHDR, CDR2 SFDVKD. V gave up 5 bases and J gave up 2 bases; unmatched junction bases: 11. The CDR3 spans 18 residues. CDR3 in DNA: TGTGCCACCAGTGCCTTAGGGGGGGACAGGGGAACTGGAAACACCATATATTTT. It encodes CATSALGGDRGTGNTIYF.

The chain's CDR3 is CASSLLAGEDTQYF. The CDR3 coding sequence is TGTGCCAGCAGTTTACTAGCGGGGGAAGATACGCAGTATTTT. The chain carries TRBV28 and TRBJ2-3; 10 bases map to TRBD2. The CDR3 totals 14 residues. V dropped 2 bases and J dropped 5; count of bases not matched to a gene: 1. Germline lookup yields CDR1 MDHEN and CDR2 SYDVKM.

V usage is TRBV11-2 and J usage is TRBJ1-2; tentatively, D is TRBD1 (5 bases). Germline V gene data show CDR1 as SGHAT and CDR2 as FQNNGV. This CDR3 is 14 amino acids long. The V gene lost 4 bases and the J gene lost 8 bases, with 17 bases spanning the gap. CDR3 bases: TGTGCCAGCAGCTCCCCTACGGGGAGGGGAGGCTACACCTTC. This codes for CASSSPTGRGGYTF.

The chain is built from TRBV7-2 and TRBJ1-2, with 8 positions matching TRBD1. Germline-derived CDR1 and CDR2 are SGHTA and FQGNSA. With 3 bases clipped from V and 5 bases from J, the junction kept 5 bases outside the gene matches. The CDR3 is made up of 14 amino acids. CDR3 coding DNA: TGTGCCAGCAGCTTCGGGACAGGAGGATATGGCTACACCTTC. Translated, it gives CASSFGTGGYGYTF.

V gene TRBV24-1 combines with J gene TRBJ2-1; TRBD2 agrees at 7 bases. V dropped 8 bases and J dropped 0; count of bases not matched to a gene: 6. The CDR3 length is 15 residues. Germline loops: CDR1 KGHDR, CDR2 SFDVKD. CDR3 sequence reads: CATKPGGSSYNEQFF. The CDR3 coding sequence is TGTGCCACCAAGCCCGGGGGGAGCTCCTACAATGAGCAGTTCTTC.

The chain employs TRBV7-2 and TRBJ1-6; 10 bases line up with TRBD1. V lost 5 bases to trimming and J lost 14 bases; unmatched junction nucleotides: 6. Germline V CDR1 and CDR2: SGHTA, FQGNSA. The CDR3 is made up of 13 amino acids. The chain's CDR3 is CASSPQDRGALHF. CDR3 nucleotide sequence: TGTGCCAGCAGCCCACAGGACAGGGGGGCCCTCCACTTT.

The chain carries TRBV2 and TRBJ2-6, with 7 bases that match TRBD1. Germline V gives CDR1 SNHLY, CDR2 FYNNEI. The ends lost 9 bases at V and 0 bases at J; junction bases unmatched: 2. This CDR3 spans 14 amino acids. For the CDR3, the DNA is TGTGCCAGTGACAGGGCCTCTGGGGCCAACGTCCTGACTTTC. Amino acids: CASDRASGANVLTF.

In its sample, this clone was seen a few times. V is TRBV2 and J is TRBJ1-1, with D perhaps matching TRBD1 (6 bases). CDR3 length: 14 amino acids. V was trimmed by 7 bases and J by 11 bases, leaving 23 bases between them. Germline V CDR1 and CDR2: SNHLY, FYNNEI. In DNA form, the CDR3 reads TGTGCCAGCAAGGACACTACTTCCGGGACACGTGCTTTCTTT. As protein: CASKDTTSGTRAFF.

The rearrangement uses TRBV28 and TRBJ1-6; the D gene is possibly TRBD1 (6 bases). Germline values: CDR1 MDHEN, CDR2 SYDVKM. V lost 5 bases, J lost 5 bases, and 10 bases lay in between. The CDR3 is 14 amino acids. Here the CDR3 DNA reads TGTGCCAGCAGTATCGCAGGGGATAATTCACCCCTCCACTTT. It translates to CASSIAGDNSPLHF.

The chain employs TRBV5-1 and TRBJ2-3; D call uncertain. The germline gives CDR1 SGHRS, CDR2 YFSETQ. V was trimmed by 1 base and J by 0 bases, leaving 12 bases between them. The CDR3 totals 16 residues. The CDR3: CASSLLSSPSTDTQYF. In DNA form, the CDR3 reads TGCGCCAGCAGCTTGTTATCAAGCCCTAGCACAGATACGCAGTATTTT.

The gene calls are TRBV2 and TRBJ1-4, with 7 bases aligning to TRBD1. Germline CDR1 is SNHLY and CDR2 is FYNNEI. The CDR3 totals 14 residues. V lost 7 bases, J lost 3 bases, and 5 bases stayed unmatched. The CDR3 nucleotides read TGTGCCAGCACGGGACAGACGGCTAATGAAAAACTGTTTTTT. Amino acid sequence: CASTGQTANEKLFF. Variable domain in full (rest from reference TRBV2 and TRBJ1-4): EPEVTQTPSHQVTQMGQEVILRCVPISNHLYFYWYRQILGQKVEFLVSFYNNEISEKSEIFDDQFSVERPDGSNFTLKIRSTKLEDSAMYFCASTGQTANEKLFFGSGTQLSVL.

This chain connects TRBV6-5 to TRBJ2-3; 7 nucleotides align to TRBD1. This CDR3 is 13 amino acids long. CDR1 is MNHEY and CDR2 is SVGAGI in the germline V gene. The V segment lost 7 bases and the J segment 2 bases; nucleotides outside the gene matches: 3. The CDR3 loop reads CASMTGFTDTQYF. The CDR3 DNA reads TGTGCCAGCATGACAGGGTTCACAGATACGCAGTATTTT.

The J gene is TRBJ2-7, the V gene TRBV14; TRBD1 matches 10 bases. Trimming took 6 bases from V and 4 from J; bases not matched to a gene: 6. Germline lookup yields CDR1 SGHDN and CDR2 FVKESK. This CDR3 is built from 14 residues. The CDR3 coding sequence is TGTGCCAGCAGGGGGACAGGGGAGAGTTACGAGCAGTACTTC. Amino acids: CASRGTGESYEQYF.

This chain connects TRBV7-2 to TRBJ1-2; tentative D call: TRBD1 (6 bases). Germline-derived CDR1 and CDR2 are SGHTA and FQGNSA. Trimming removed 0 bases from V and 7 bases from J, with 12 bases in between. CDR3 length: 14 amino acids. The CDR3 nucleotides read TGTGCCAGCAGCTTAGCGCAGGGGTGGCGTGGCTACACCTTC. This codes for CASSLAQGWRGYTF.

The V gene is TRBV9, the J gene TRBJ2-3, with TRBD2 identical over 10 bases. Germline trimming cut 4 bases from V and 2 bases from J; bases unmatched to any gene: 4. CDR1 and CDR2 (germline): SGDLS, YYNGEE. This CDR3 spans 15 amino acids. Here the CDR3 reads CASSIGTSVTDTQYF. The CDR3 DNA reads as TGTGCCAGCAGCATCGGGACTAGCGTCACAGATACGCAGTATTTT.